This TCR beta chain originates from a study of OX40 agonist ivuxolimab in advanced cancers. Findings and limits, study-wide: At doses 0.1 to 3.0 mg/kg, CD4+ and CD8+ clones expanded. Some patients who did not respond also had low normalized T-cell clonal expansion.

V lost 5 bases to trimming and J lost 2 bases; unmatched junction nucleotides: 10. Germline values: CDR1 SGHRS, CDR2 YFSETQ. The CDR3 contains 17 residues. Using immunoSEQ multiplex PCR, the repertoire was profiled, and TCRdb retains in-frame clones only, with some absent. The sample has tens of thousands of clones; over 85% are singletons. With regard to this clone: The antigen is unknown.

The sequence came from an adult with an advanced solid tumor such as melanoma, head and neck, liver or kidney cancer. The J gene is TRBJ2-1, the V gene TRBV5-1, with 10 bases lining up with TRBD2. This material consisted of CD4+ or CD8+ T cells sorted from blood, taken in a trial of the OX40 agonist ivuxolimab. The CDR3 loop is CASRVLLAGGTYNEQFF. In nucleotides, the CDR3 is TGCGCCAGCAGAGTACTCTTAGCGGGAGGAACCTACAATGAGCAGTTCTTC. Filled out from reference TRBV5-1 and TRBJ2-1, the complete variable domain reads KAGVTQTPRYLIKTRGQQVTLSCSPISGHRSVSWYQQTPGQGLQFLFEYFSETQRNKGNFPGRFSGRQFSNSRSEMNVSTLELGDSALYLCASRVLLAGGTYNEQFFGPGTRLTVL.